This T cell receptor (beta chain) was documented in a study of cytomegalovirus exposure and HLA in healthy donors. The table lists this clone with a count of one. The PCR had 60 Vbeta and 13 Jbeta primers. The repertoire was sequenced with immunoSEQ multiplex PCR; TCRdb's copy has only in-frame clones and lacks some. The data hold about 160,000 clones, with 65% to 85% observed a single time. Germline lookup yields CDR1 SNHLY and CDR2 FYNNEI. V lost 4 bases to trimming and J lost 4 bases, with 10 bases between them. This CDR3 contains 13 residues. The J gene is TRBJ1-2, the V gene TRBV2; D is ambiguous. Sequences were obtained from PBMCs. This receptor was identified in a woman aged 45-65 years in good health and CMV-seropositive. CDR3 sequence (DNA): TGTGCCAGCAGTGTCTCGGGATCCTATGGCTACACCTTC. Its translation is CASSVSGSYGYTF.